Presented here are 15 T cell receptor beta chains from one specimen sequenced in a study of cytomegalovirus exposure and HLA in healthy donors. Primers included in the PCR were 60 Vbeta and 13 Jbeta primers. TCRdb keeps only in-frame clones here, not all; method: immunoSEQ multiplex PCR. The sample gives roughly 120,000 clones, nearly 80% of which show up once; approximately 1.3% is in the top ten. The specimen was PBMCs. These receptors originate from a woman aged 25-40 years in good health and CMV-seronegative.

In this sample, this clone turned up a few times. CDR3 DNA: TGTGCCTGGAGTGTACAAGGGGGCGACGAGCAGTACTTC. Its translation is CAWSVQGGDEQYF. The chain links TRBV30 to TRBJ2-7; 7 bases align to TRBD1. J lost 5 bases, V lost 0 bases, and 4 bases had no gene match. The CDR3 sequence is 13 residues long. From germline, CDR1 is GTSNPN and CDR2 SVGIG (reference sequence).

The chain combines TRBV7-8 with TRBJ2-3; a possible D gene is TRBD2 (5 bases). The CDR3 extends over 16 amino acids. Trimming removed 0 bases at V and 6 bases at J, with 16 bases between. Per the germline V gene, CDR1 is SGHVS and CDR2 is FQNEAQ. The CDR3: CASSLARWAGIDTQYF. DNA of the CDR3: TGTGCCAGCAGCTTAGCGAGGTGGGCCGGGATTGATACGCAGTATTTT.

The chain links TRBV4-2 to TRBJ2-5; D is uncertain. The J call may be incorrect, as the DNA end agrees better with TRBJ2-7. This CDR3 has 14 residues. CDR1 and CDR2 (germline): LGHNA, YNFKEQ. This chain's CDR3 is CASSQDYNSYEQYF. The CDR3 DNA follows: TGTGCCAGCAGCCAAGACTATAACTCCTACGAGCAGTACTTC.

The CDR3: CASSLGDRNEKLFF. CDR3 bases: TGTGCCAGCAGCTTGGGGGACAGAAATGAAAAACTGTTTTTT. The rearrangement uses TRBV7-9 and TRBJ1-4; 7 nucleotides agree with TRBD1. J lost 5 bases, V lost 3 bases, and 3 bases had no gene match. The germline gives CDR1 SEHNR, CDR2 FQNEAQ (reference sequence). The CDR3 runs to 14 residues.

The chain is built from TRBV9 and TRBJ1-1; perhaps TRBD1 as D (5 bases). Germline V gene lookup returns CDR1 SGDLS and CDR2 YYNGEE. This CDR3 region has 14 residues. The ends were cut back, 3 bases at V and 1 base at J, with 10 bases in the middle. The CDR3 spells CASSAGQPNTEAFF. CDR3 nucleotides: TGTGCCAGCAGCGCCGGACAACCGAACACTGAAGCTTTCTTT.

A few counts support this clone. The V call is TRBV4-1, the J call TRBJ2-7; D is perhaps TRBD1 (6 bases). Germline V gene data show CDR1 as MGHRA and CDR2 as YSYEKL. The ends were cut back, 5 bases at V and 6 bases at J, with 11 bases in the middle. This CDR3 comprises 12 residues. The chain's CDR3 is CASSTGLAEQYF. DNA of the CDR3: TGCGCCAGCAGCACAGGGTTGGCCGAGCAGTACTTC.

V is TRBV5-4 and J is TRBJ1-1, with TRBD1 matching over 8 bases. Germline-derived CDR1 and CDR2 are SGHNT and YYREEE (reference sequence). This CDR3 region has 14 residues. Trimming at V came to 6 bases and at J to 5 bases, leaving 9 bases not matched to a gene. CDR3 residues: CASKSGGAGTEAFF. CDR3 sequence (DNA): TGTGCCAGCAAATCAGGGGGCGCGGGGACTGAAGCTTTCTTT.

The chain has TRBV7-3 and TRBJ2-1; the match to TRBD1 covers 7 bases. The CDR3 is made up of 16 amino acids. The V gene end was trimmed by 5 bases and the J gene end by 4 bases; junction bases not matched to a gene: 11. The germline V gene encodes CDR1 SGHTA and CDR2 FQGTGA. CDR3 sequence reads: CASSIQTGRLYNEQFF. The CDR3 coding sequence is TGTGCCAGCAGCATTCAGACAGGGAGACTTTACAATGAGCAGTTCTTC.

This chain uses TRBV28 with TRBJ1-1; 10 bases are a match to TRBD1. Germline CDR1 and CDR2: MDHEN and SYDVKM. The CDR3 covers 13 residues. Trimming at V came to 10 bases and at J to 11 bases, leaving 13 bases not matched to a gene. The CDR3 region has the DNA TGTGCCACCAAGTTGGGACAGGGGATTGAGGCTTTCTTT. Encoded protein: CATKLGQGIEAFF.

The chain carries TRBV28 and TRBJ2-3; tentative D call: TRBD1 (6 bases). Germline values: CDR1 MDHEN, CDR2 SYDVKM. Trimming pared 4 bases from V and 0 bases from J, leaving 14 bases between. The CDR3 totals 16 residues. CDR3 amino acids: CASSSRDTSSTDTQYF. CDR3 DNA sequence: TGTGCCAGCAGTTCACGGGACACCTCTAGCACAGATACGCAGTATTTT. Full variable domain (outside the CDR3, taken from reference TRBV28 and TRBJ2-3): DVKVTQSSRYLVKRTGEKVFLECVQDMDHENMFWYRQDPGLGLRLIYFSYDVKMKEKGDIPEGYSVSREKKERFSLILESASTNQTSMYLCASSSRDTSSTDTQYFGPGTRLTVL.

The chain joins TRBV14 to TRBJ1-1; maybe TRBD1 (6 bases). V gave up 4 bases and J gave up 4 bases, with 13 bases separating them. The CDR3 is 14 residues long. Looked up from germline, CDR1 is SGHDN and CDR2 is FVKESK. The CDR3 DNA is TGTGCCAGCAGCCGAACAGGGCTGAGCACTGAAGCTTTCTTT. Encoded protein: CASSRTGLSTEAFF.

V usage is TRBV7-9 and J usage is TRBJ2-3; 13 bases are a match to TRBD2. From germline, CDR1 is SEHNR and CDR2 FQNEAQ (reference sequence). V shed 6 bases and J 2 bases; nucleotides not matched to a gene: 14. This CDR3 region has 19 residues. The CDR3, as DNA: TGTGCCAGCAGGAGAGGACTAGCGGGGGAGCGAATCGTCACAGATACGCAGTATTTT. Translation: CASRRGLAGERIVTDTQYF.

The chain couples TRBV4-3 to TRBJ2-3; TRBD2 agrees at 7 bases. Germline CDR1 and CDR2: LGHNA and YSLEER. The CDR3 extends over 17 amino acids. Losses at the gene ends were 1 base for V and 3 bases for J; bases not matched to a gene: 10. This CDR3 is CASSQAASGTKTDTQYF. The CDR3 coding sequence is TGCGCCAGCAGCCAAGCGGCTAGCGGAACTAAGACAGATACGCAGTATTTT.

The V gene is TRBV29-1, the J gene TRBJ1-1; D uncertain. Germline lookup yields CDR1 SQVTM and CDR2 ANQGSEA. The length of the CDR3 is 14 residues. The V and J ends lost 3 bases and 2 bases respectively, with 13 bases between them. The CDR3 region is CSVDRRGYNTEAFF. The CDR3 region has the DNA TGCAGCGTTGATCGGCGGGGATACAACACTGAAGCTTTCTTT.

This rearrangement joins TRBV7-3 to TRBJ2-6; D may be TRBD1 (6 bases). Trimming cost V 1 base and J 0 bases, with 7 bases left between them. The CDR3 is 16 amino acids. Germline CDR1 is SGHTA and CDR2 is FQGTGA. The CDR3: CASSLKGGSGANVLTF. The DNA for the CDR3 is TGTGCCAGCAGCTTAAAAGGGGGCTCTGGGGCCAACGTCCTGACTTTC.